A selection of T cell receptor beta chains follows, all from one sample in a study of shared clonotypes between healthy human individuals. The assay was immunoSEQ multiplex PCR, and TCRdb's table has in-frame clones only and misses some. The sample shows over 850,000 clones, around 78% of them seen only once. The source material was memory CD4+ T cells from PBMCs. The receptors here all came from a man aged 18 to 30 in good health. Some clones in this sample may be carry-over from other donors' samples. Both conserved end residues are part of each CDR3. The order of the fields is clone size, D gene, J gene, V gene, CDR3 protein, CDR3 DNA. A D gene is named only where the DNA matches it firmly. Expanded clones are given a class, and other clones once, few, many or no size at all.

.	.	TRBJ2-3	TRBV7-9	CASSSDAASTDTQYF	TGTGCCAGCAGCTCCGATGCGGCTAGCACAGATACGCAGTATTTT
.	.	TRBJ2-7	TRBV4-1	CASSQGGLGTYEQYF	TGCGCCAGCAGCCAAGGGGGCTTAGGTACCTACGAGCAGTACTTC
.	TRBD1	TRBJ2-1	TRBV28	CASSLWRGQSNEQFF	TGTGCCAGCAGTTTATGGAGGGGGCAAAGCAATGAGCAGTTCTTC
once	TRBD1	TRBJ2-2	TRBV11-3	CASSSDRANTGELFF	TGTGCCAGCAGCTCGGACAGGGCGAACACCGGGGAGCTGTTTTTT
few	TRBD2	TRBJ2-5	TRBV4-3	CASSSRIGGSALAGETQYF	TGCGCCAGCAGTTCCCGTATTGGGGGTTCCGCACTAGCGGGAGAGACCCAGTACTTC
.	TRBD2	TRBJ2-1	TRBV7-3	CASSPGLARNEQFF	TGTGCCAGCAGCCCGGGACTAGCGCGCAATGAGCAGTTCTTC
.	.	TRBJ2-7	TRBV7-2	CASSLSGGGPYEQYF	TGTGCCAGCAGCTTATCAGGGGGAGGTCCCTACGAGCAGTACTTC
.	TRBD1	TRBJ1-5	TRBV29-1	CSARTGIIPMDSNQPQHF	TGCAGCGCAAGGACAGGGATTATCCCAATGGATAGCAATCAGCCCCAGCATTTT
.	TRBD1	TRBJ1-3	TRBV5-1	CASSPDGQGAGNTIYF	TGCGCCAGCAGCCCAGATGGGCAGGGGGCAGGAAACACCATATATTTT
.	TRBD1	TRBJ1-6	TRBV7-9	CASSFSGTGTPLHF	TGTGCCAGCAGCTTCTCCGGGACAGGGACACCCCTCCACTTT
.	TRBD2	TRBJ2-1	TRBV30	CAWSPLPTSGSYNEQFF	TGTGCCTGGAGTCCCCTCCCGACTAGCGGGTCCTACAATGAGCAGTTCTTC
.	.	TRBJ1-4	TRBV6-1	CASSDPGLPGEKLFF	TGTGCCAGCAGTGACCCCGGACTCCCGGGGGAAAAACTGTTTTTT
once	.	TRBJ1-2	TRBV29-1	CSVEAPGGTIYGYTF	TGCAGCGTTGAAGCCCCAGGAGGGACAATCTATGGCTACACCTTC
.	.	TRBJ1-1	TRBV27	CASSSGFRETEAFF	TGTGCCAGCAGCTCTGGTTTCCGGGAAACTGAAGCTTTCTTT
.	TRBD1	TRBJ1-5	TRBV5-8	CASSRTGNSNQPQHF	TGTGCCAGCAGCCGGACAGGGAATAGCAATCAGCCCCAGCATTTT
many	.	TRBJ1-1	TRBV11-2	CASSPGQNTEAFF	TGTGCCAGCAGCCCAGGACAGAACACTGAAGCTTTTTTT
.	TRBD2	TRBJ2-7	TRBV7-9	CASSLLGTSNEQYF	TGTGCCAGCAGCTTATTAGGGACTAGTAACGAGCAGTACTTC
.	.	TRBJ1-4	TRBV9	CASSPQRSATNEKLFF	TGTGCCAGCAGCCCCCAGCGCAGCGCAACTAATGAAAAACTGTTTTTT
.	TRBD2	TRBJ2-1	TRBV7-3	CASSSSWAGASNEQFF	TGTGCCAGCAGCTCCTCATGGGCGGGAGCATCCAATGAGCAGTTCTTC
.	.	TRBJ2-5	TRBV29-1	CSVVGEQETQYF	TGCAGCGTTGTTGGCGAACAAGAGACCCAGTACTTC
.	.	TRBJ2-1	TRBV7-2	CASSFGRLVFF	TGTGCCAGCAGTTTCGGACGACTGGTCTTCTTC
.	.	TRBJ1-5	TRBV7-2	CASSLYGSNQPQHF	TGTGCCAGCAGCTTATACGGTAGCAATCAGCCCCAGCATTTT
.	.	TRBJ2-7	TRBV7-9	CASSLVGRTGTYEQYF	TGTGCCAGCAGCTTAGTTGGGAGGACAGGAACCTACGAGCAGTACTTC
once	.	TRBJ1-5	TRBV28	CASSPAHQPQHF	TGTGCCAGTTCACCCGCCCATCAGCCCCAGCATTTT
.	.	TRBJ2-5	TRBV20-1	CSAGLPLTQYF	TGCAGTGCTGGACTCCCGTTAACCCAGTACTTC
.	.	TRBJ2-1	TRBV5-1	CASSLQPGVSEQFF	TGCGCCAGCAGCTTGCAACCGGGAGTCTCAGAGCAGTTCTTC
.	.	TRBJ1-6	TRBV7-9	CASSLAGQGSPLHF	TGTGCCAGCAGCCTCGCGGGACAAGGATCACCCCTCCACTTT
few	TRBD1	TRBJ2-7	TRBV5-1	CASSWGGQGASEQYF	TGCGCCAGCAGCTGGGGAGGACAGGGGGCGAGCGAGCAGTACTTC
.	TRBD1	TRBJ2-5	TRBV2	CASSGQGGAQETQYF	TGTGCCAGCAGTGGACAGGGGGGAGCGCAAGAGACCCAGTACTTC
.	.	TRBJ2-7	TRBV18	CASSPEPYYEQYF	TGTGCCAGCTCACCGGAGCCTTACTACGAGCAGTACTTC
few	.	TRBJ1-2	TRBV27	CASGNYYGYTF	TGTGCCAGCGGCAATTACTATGGCTACACCTTC
few	.	TRBJ1-4	TRBV2	CASSDRGQSNEKLFF	TGTGCCAGCAGTGATCGGGGGCAGTCCAATGAAAAACTGTTTTTT
.	TRBD2	TRBJ2-3	TRBV11-2	CASSRDYITDTQYF	TGTGCCAGCAGCCGGGACTACATCACAGATACGCAGTATTTT
.	.	TRBJ2-1	TRBV11-2	CASSLDQIASGEQFF	TGTGCCAGCAGCTTAGATCAGATAGCGAGTGGTGAGCAGTTCTTC
once	.	TRBJ1-2	TRBV6-1	CASSDQLPGTSDYTF	TGTGCCAGCAGCGACCAACTCCCCGGGACATCGGACTACACCTTC
.	TRBD2	TRBJ2-2	TRBV7-7	CASSRREVGTGELFF	TGTGCCAGCAGCCGACGGGAGGTGGGGACCGGGGAGCTGTTTTTT
.	.	TRBJ1-1	TRBV10-2	CASSDNRVPDTEAFF	TGCGCCAGCAGTGATAACAGGGTTCCAGACACTGAAGCTTTCTTT
.	TRBD2	TRBJ2-1	TRBV2	CASTWTSGDNEQFF	TGTGCCAGCACTTGGACTAGCGGGGACAATGAGCAGTTCTTC
.	.	TRBJ1-1	TRBV6-6	CASSYREDTEAFF	TGTGCCAGCAGTTATAGGGAGGACACTGAAGCTTTCTTT
once	TRBD1	TRBJ1-2	TRBV10-2	CASNQGQAHGYTF	TGCGCCAGCAATCAGGGACAGGCCCATGGCTACACCTTC
.	TRBD1	TRBJ1-2	TRBV28	CASSLTGANYGYTF	TGTGCCAGCAGTCTTACAGGGGCGAATTATGGCTACACCTTC
.	TRBD2	TRBJ2-1	TRBV19	CASSNGGRAYNEQFF	TGTGCCAGTAGTAACGGCGGGAGGGCTTACAATGAGCAGTTCTTC
few	TRBD2	TRBJ2-1	TRBV5-1	CASSLGSGGYNEQFF	TGCGCCAGCAGCTTAGGGAGCGGGGGCTACAATGAGCAGTTCTTC
few	.	TRBJ2-5	TRBV4-2	CASSQDGQETQYF	TGTGCCAGCAGCCAAGACGGTCAAGAGACCCAGTACTTC
.	.	TRBJ2-1	TRBV18	CASSPPSRGRREQFF	TGTGCCAGCTCACCACCTTCTAGGGGCCGACGGGAGCAGTTCTTC
few	.	TRBJ2-3	TRBV5-1	CASSITSDNRDTQYF	TGCGCCAGCAGCATAACTAGTGATAACAGAGATACGCAGTATTTT
.	.	TRBJ2-3	TRBV5-4	CASSSPEMTDTQYF	TGTGCCAGCAGCTCCCCGGAGATGACAGATACGCAGTATTTT
.	TRBD2	TRBJ2-5	TRBV4-2	CASSQEGRAGGSETQYF	TGTGCCAGCAGCCAAGAGGGACGGGCGGGAGGGTCGGAGACCCAGTACTTC
once	.	TRBJ1-2	TRBV30	CACRGLPNYGYTF	TGTGCCTGTAGGGGTCTTCCCAACTATGGCTACACCTTC
.	.	TRBJ1-2	TRBV15	CATSRDRGIAYGYTF	TGTGCCACCAGCAGAGATAGAGGGATAGCCTATGGCTACACCTTC
.	TRBD2	TRBJ2-6	TRBV29-1	CSVALAGPGSGANVLTF	TGCAGCGTTGCACTAGCGGGACCGGGGTCTGGGGCCAACGTCCTGACTTTC
.	.	TRBJ1-5	TRBV12-5	CASARDGSNQPQHF	TGTGCTAGTGCCAGGGACGGAAGCAATCAGCCCCAGCATTTT
few	.	TRBJ2-1	TRBV9	CASSVAPYNEQFF	TGTGCCAGCAGCGTAGCTCCCTACAATGAGCAGTTCTTC
.	.	TRBJ2-2	TRBV7-2	CASSFWENTGELFF	TGTGCCAGCAGCTTTTGGGAGAACACCGGGGAGCTGTTTTTT
.	.	TRBJ2-3	TRBV5-1	CASSPLGGGDTQYF	TGCGCCAGCAGCCCTCTTGGGGGAGGAGATACGCAGTATTTT
.	TRBD1	TRBJ2-3	TRBV20-1	CSAHRGDTQYF	TGCAGTGCCCACAGGGGGGATACGCAGTATTTT
.	TRBD1	TRBJ2-7	TRBV29-1	CSARTGTESYEQYF	TGCAGCGCCCGAACCGGGACAGAATCCTACGAGCAGTACTTC